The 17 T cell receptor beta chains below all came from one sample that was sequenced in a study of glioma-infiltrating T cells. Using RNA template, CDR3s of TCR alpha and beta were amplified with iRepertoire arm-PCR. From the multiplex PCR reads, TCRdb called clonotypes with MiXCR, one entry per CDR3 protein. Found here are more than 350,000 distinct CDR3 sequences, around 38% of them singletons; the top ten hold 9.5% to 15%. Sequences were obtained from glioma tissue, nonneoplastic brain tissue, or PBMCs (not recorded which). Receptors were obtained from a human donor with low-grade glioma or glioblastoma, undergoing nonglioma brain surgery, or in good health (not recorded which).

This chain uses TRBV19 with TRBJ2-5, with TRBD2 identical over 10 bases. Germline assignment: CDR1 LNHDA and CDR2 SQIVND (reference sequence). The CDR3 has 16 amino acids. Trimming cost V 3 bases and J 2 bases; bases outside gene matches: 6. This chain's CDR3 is CASSIPSGSTQETQYF. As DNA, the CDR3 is TGTGCCAGTAGTATCCCTAGCGGGAGTACACAAGAGACCCAGTACTTC. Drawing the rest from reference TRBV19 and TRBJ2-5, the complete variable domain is DGGITQSPKYLFRKEGQNVTLSCEQNLNHDAMYWYRQDPGQGLRLIYYSQIVNDFQKGDIAEGYSVSREKKESFPLTVTSAQKNPTAFYLCASSIPSGSTQETQYFGPGTRLLVL.

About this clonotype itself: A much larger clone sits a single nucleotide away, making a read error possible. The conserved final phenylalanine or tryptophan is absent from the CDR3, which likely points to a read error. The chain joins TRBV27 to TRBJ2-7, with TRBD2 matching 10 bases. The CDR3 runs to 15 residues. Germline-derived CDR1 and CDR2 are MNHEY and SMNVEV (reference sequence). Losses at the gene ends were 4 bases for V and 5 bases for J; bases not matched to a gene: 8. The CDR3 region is CASSWTSGIFHEQYL. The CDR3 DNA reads TGTGCCAGCAGTTGGACTAGCGGTATCTTTCACGAGCAGTACCTC.

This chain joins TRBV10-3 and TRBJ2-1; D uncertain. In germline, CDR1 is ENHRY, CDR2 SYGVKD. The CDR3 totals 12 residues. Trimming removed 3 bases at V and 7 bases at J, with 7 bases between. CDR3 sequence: CAISEYGNEQFF. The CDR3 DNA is TGTGCCATCAGTGAATACGGTAATGAGCAGTTCTTC.

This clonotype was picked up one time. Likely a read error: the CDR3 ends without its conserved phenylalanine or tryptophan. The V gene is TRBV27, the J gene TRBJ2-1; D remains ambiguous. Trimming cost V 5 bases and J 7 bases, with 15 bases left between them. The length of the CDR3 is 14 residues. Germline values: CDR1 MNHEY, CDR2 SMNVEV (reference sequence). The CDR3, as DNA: TGTGCCAGCAGTCCACAGCGTTCCCAAAATGAGCAGTTCTTG. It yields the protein CASSPQRSQNEQFL.

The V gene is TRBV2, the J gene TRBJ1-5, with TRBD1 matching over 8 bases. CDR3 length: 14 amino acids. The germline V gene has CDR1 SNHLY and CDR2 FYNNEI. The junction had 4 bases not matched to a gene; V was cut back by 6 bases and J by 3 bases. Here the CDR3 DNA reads TGTGCCAGCAGCCGGGACAGGCTCAATCAGCCCCAGCATTTT. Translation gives CASSRDRLNQPQHF.

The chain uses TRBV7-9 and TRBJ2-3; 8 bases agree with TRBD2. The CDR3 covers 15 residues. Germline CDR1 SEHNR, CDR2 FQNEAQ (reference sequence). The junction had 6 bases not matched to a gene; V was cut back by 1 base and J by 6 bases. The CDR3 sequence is CASSLVQAGVDTQYF. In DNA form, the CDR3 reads TGTGCCAGCAGCTTAGTTCAAGCGGGAGTTGATACGCAGTATTTT.

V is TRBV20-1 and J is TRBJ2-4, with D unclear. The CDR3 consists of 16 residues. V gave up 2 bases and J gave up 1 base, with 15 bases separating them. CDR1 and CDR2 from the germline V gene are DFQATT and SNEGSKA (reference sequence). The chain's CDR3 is CSARIPQDLAKNIQYF. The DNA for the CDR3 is TGCAGTGCTAGAATCCCCCAGGACCTGGCCAAAAACATTCAGTACTTC.

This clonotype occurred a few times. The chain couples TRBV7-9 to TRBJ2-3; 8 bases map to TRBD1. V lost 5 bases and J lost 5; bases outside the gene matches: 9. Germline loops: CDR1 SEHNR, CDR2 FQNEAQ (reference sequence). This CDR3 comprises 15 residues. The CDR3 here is CASSVWAGGRDTQYF. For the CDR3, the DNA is TGTGCCAGCAGCGTCTGGGCAGGGGGCCGAGATACGCAGTATTTT.

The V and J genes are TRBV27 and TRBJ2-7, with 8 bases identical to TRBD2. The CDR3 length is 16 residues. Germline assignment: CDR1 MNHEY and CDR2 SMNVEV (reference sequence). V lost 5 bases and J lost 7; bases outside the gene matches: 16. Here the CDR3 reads CASSPRTSRKYNEQYF. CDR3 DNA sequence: TGTGCCAGCAGTCCTCGGACTAGCCGGAAGTACAATGAGCAGTACTTC.

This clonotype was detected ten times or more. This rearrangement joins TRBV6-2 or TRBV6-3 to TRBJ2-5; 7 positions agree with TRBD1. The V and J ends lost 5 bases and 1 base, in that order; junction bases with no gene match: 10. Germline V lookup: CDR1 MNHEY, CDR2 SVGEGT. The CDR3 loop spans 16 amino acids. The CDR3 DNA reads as TGTGCCAGCAGTCTTTCGGACAGGACCCGCCAAGAGACCCAGTACTTC. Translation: CASSLSDRTRQETQYF.

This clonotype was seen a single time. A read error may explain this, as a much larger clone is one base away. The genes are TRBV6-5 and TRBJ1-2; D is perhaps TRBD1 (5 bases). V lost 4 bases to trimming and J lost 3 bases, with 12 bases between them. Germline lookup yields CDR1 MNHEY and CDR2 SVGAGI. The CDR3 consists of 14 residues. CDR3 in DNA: TGTGCCAGCAGTTTTTCTGGGGCCCACTATGGCTACACCTTC. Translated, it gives CASSFSGAHYGYTF.

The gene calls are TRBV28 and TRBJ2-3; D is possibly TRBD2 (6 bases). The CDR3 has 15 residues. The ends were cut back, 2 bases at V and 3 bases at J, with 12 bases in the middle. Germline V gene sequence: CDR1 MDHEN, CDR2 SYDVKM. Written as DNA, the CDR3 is TGTGCCAGCAGTTTAACTGGCGGGATGACAGATACGCAGTATTTT. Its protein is CASSLTGGMTDTQYF.

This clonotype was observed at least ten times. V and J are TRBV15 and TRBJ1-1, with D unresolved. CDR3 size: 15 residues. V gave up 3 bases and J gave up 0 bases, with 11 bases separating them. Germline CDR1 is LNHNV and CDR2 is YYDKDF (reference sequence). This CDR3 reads CATSRRRNMNTEAFF. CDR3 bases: TGTGCCACCAGCAGGAGAAGAAATATGAACACTGAAGCTTTCTTT.

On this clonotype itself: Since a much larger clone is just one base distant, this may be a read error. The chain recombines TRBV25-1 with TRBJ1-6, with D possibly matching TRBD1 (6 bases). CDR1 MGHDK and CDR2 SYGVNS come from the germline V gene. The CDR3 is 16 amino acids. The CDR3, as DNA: TGTGCCAGCAGTAAACGGACAGACTCCTATAATTCATCCCTCCACTTT. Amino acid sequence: CASSKRTDSYNSSLHF.

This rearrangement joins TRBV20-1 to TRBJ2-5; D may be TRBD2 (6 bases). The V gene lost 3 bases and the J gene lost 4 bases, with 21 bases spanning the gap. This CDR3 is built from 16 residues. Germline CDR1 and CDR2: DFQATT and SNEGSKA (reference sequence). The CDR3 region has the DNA TGCAGTGCTAGGGAGGGACTGGCGGAAAGGAGAGAGACCCAGTACTTC. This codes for CSAREGLAERRETQYF.

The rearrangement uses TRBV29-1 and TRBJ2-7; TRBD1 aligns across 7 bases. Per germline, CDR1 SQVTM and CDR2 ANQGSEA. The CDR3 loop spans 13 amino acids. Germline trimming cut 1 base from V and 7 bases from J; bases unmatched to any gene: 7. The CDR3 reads CSVEGQGLGEQYF. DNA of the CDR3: TGCAGCGTTGAAGGACAGGGATTAGGGGAGCAGTACTTC.

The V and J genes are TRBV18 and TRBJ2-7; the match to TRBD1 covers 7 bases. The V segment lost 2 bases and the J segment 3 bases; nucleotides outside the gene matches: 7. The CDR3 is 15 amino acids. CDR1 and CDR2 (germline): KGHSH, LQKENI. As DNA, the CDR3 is TGTGCCAGCTCACCAGCCGTGACAGGGAGCTACGAGCAGTACTTC. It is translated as CASSPAVTGSYEQYF.